A selection of T cell receptor beta chains follows, all from one sample in a study of early T cells in non-severe SARS-CoV-2 infection. Via MiXCR, TCRdb re-called the 5' RACE reads, giving one row per CDR3 protein. The data hold 40,000 to 55,000 distinct CDR3 sequences, with roughly 7% observed a single time. Sequenced sample: whole blood. These receptors were taken from an adult who was a healthcare worker with PCR-confirmed SARS-CoV-2 infection or an uninfected control (not recorded which). Both conserved end residues are part of each CDR3. The D gene is left open where the match is weak. Size values are once, few and many counts, or a class for expanded clones, and some rows have none.

CDR3 protein | J gene | D gene | V gene | clone size
CSVEWHVNTEAFF | TRBJ1-1 | NA | TRBV29-1 | many
CASSFKGPYGYTF | TRBJ1-2 | NA | TRBV12-3/TRBV12-4 | many
CASSYSPSSHPGIYHSPLHF | TRBJ1-6 | NA | TRBV6-2/TRBV6-3 | NA
CASSPRSGVGGYTF | TRBJ1-2 | NA | TRBV7-6 | many
CASSYFGRYEQYF | TRBJ2-7 | NA | TRBV6-2/TRBV6-3 | few
CASSPWTGVGGEQYF | TRBJ2-7 | TRBD1 | TRBV4-2 | NA
CASSPGALTDTQYF | TRBJ2-3 | NA | TRBV7-2 | few
CASSTASGRSTDTQYF | TRBJ2-3 | TRBD2 | TRBV6-6 | NA
CASSLTEKLFF | TRBJ1-4 | NA | TRBV7-9 | NA
CSPRTGTGRLRAFF | TRBJ1-1 | TRBD1 | TRBV20-1 | many
CASRRQLNTEAFF | TRBJ1-1 | NA | TRBV6-2/TRBV6-3 | NA
CASSPGTEAYEQYF | TRBJ2-7 | TRBD1 | TRBV5-1 | few
CASSDRVFRNQPQHF | TRBJ1-5 | TRBD1 | TRBV28 | many
CASSYSANYGYTF | TRBJ1-2 | NA | TRBV6-6 | NA
CASSQPLAFGGNIQYF | TRBJ2-4 | NA | TRBV4-2 | many
CASSQDPSGPSTDTQYF | TRBJ2-3 | TRBD2 | TRBV3-1 | NA
CASSSGDTDTQYF | TRBJ2-3 | NA | TRBV5-1 | few
CASSQENKGLKNTEAFF | TRBJ1-1 | NA | TRBV3-1 | many
CATSDSGTAGRDTQYF | TRBJ2-3 | NA | TRBV24-1 | many
CSVEPSTGGWTDTQYF | TRBJ2-3 | TRBD1 | TRBV29-1 | NA
CASSYHGGSYEQYF | TRBJ2-7 | NA | TRBV6-6 | few
CASSVVLGGTDTQYF | TRBJ2-3 | NA | TRBV9 | many
CASSFPTSGGDGIQYF | TRBJ2-4 | TRBD2 | TRBV28 | many
CSVRGTDQETQYF | TRBJ2-5 | NA | TRBV29-1 | few
CASSPRQGDTEAFF | TRBJ1-1 | TRBD1 | TRBV7-2 | NA
CASTSLDTQYF | TRBJ2-3 | NA | TRBV5-4 | NA
CASSELGAGKSGYGYTF | TRBJ1-2 | NA | TRBV12-3/TRBV12-4 | few
CASSRETPYNEQFF | TRBJ2-1 | NA | TRBV3-1 | NA